This TCR beta chain was found in a study of chemoradiotherapy in HPV16-positive cancers. Findings of the study overall: Only a couple of HPV16-positive patients supplied the functional HPV-specificity definition. In HPV16-positive patients, HPV-responsive T-cell expansion tracked better recurrence-free survival. During treatment, candidate HPV-specific clones and E7-related motifs expanded in tumor.

Over chemoradiotherapy, repertoires were sampled more than once. V was clipped by 3 bases and J by 0 bases, with 20 bases between them. The CDR3 loop spans 18 amino acids. Note on this clone: Its matching antigen is unknown.

Produced via immunoSEQ multiplex PCR; TCRdb's table is partial and in-frame only. The data show approximately 38,000 clones, around 80% seen once. The sequence derives from a human donor with HPV-associated anogenital cancer. The sequencing used blood, collected from a patient who underwent chemoradiotherapy. The chain uses TRBV23-1 and TRBJ1-1; no clear D gene. TRBV23-1 is an open reading frame whose function is uncertain. The DNA of the CDR3 is TGCGCCAGCAGTCACAAGGGCAGGTTGCGATTAATGAACACTGAAGCTTTCTTT. This gives the protein CASSHKGRLRLMNTEAFF.